The 27 T cell receptor beta chains below come from one sample, sequenced in a study of cytomegalovirus exposure and HLA in healthy donors. PCR employed 60 Vbeta and 13 Jbeta primers. Only in-frame clones appear in the TCRdb table, and some are missing; sequencing was by immunoSEQ multiplex PCR. The data show more than 90,000 clones, 76% seen once. The specimen was PBMCs. Every receptor here comes from a man in his forties or fifties in good health and CMV-seronegative.

This chain uses TRBV9 with TRBJ2-1, with 8 positions matching TRBD2. CDR1 and CDR2 (germline): SGDLS, YYNGEE. The CDR3 extends over 15 amino acids. Trimming removed 1 base from V and 0 bases from J; junction bases left unmatched: 0. The CDR3 region has the DNA TGTGCCAGCAGCGTAAGCGGGAGCTCCTACAATGAGCAGTTCTTC. It specifies CASSVSGSSYNEQFF. Variable domain in full (rest from reference TRBV9 and TRBJ2-1): DSGVTQTPKHLITATGQRVTLRCSPRSGDLSVYWYQQSLDQGLQFLIQYYNGEERAKGNILERFSAQQFPDLHSELNLSSLELGDSALYFCASSVSGSSYNEQFFGPGTRLTVL.

The chain uses TRBV9 and TRBJ2-5; 11 nucleotides match TRBD2. V gave up 0 bases and J gave up 4 bases; unmatched junction bases: 8. This CDR3 spans 17 amino acids. Germline CDR1 is SGDLS and CDR2 is YYNGEE. CDR3 sequence: CASSVGLAGGQGETQYF. The CDR3 DNA follows: TGTGCCAGCAGCGTAGGGCTAGCGGGAGGCCAGGGAGAGACCCAGTACTTC.

The chain employs TRBV9 and TRBJ2-3; D is unresolved. V gave up 0 bases and J gave up 6 bases, with 5 bases separating them. This CDR3 has 12 residues. Germline CDR1 SGDLS, CDR2 YYNGEE. The CDR3 nucleotides are TGTGCCAGCAGCGTAGTTATGGATACGCAGTATTTT. It specifies CASSVVMDTQYF. The full variable domain, in which reference TRBV9 and TRBJ2-3 provide the parts outside the CDR3, is DSGVTQTPKHLITATGQRVTLRCSPRSGDLSVYWYQQSLDQGLQFLIQYYNGEERAKGNILERFSAQQFPDLHSELNLSSLELGDSALYFCASSVVMDTQYFGPGTRLTVL.

The V and J genes are TRBV6-6 and TRBJ2-5; D is ambiguous. The J call may not be correct, given that the DNA end is closer to TRBJ2-7. CDR3 size: 13 residues. Per the germline V gene, CDR1 is MNHNY and CDR2 is SVGAGI (reference sequence). The CDR3 spells CASSYSSSYEQYF. The CDR3 DNA sequence: TGTGCCAGCAGTTACTCGTCCTCCTACGAGCAGTACTTC.

The V gene is TRBV28, the J gene TRBJ2-7, with 11 bases matching TRBD2. The CDR3 length is 20 residues. The trim removed 4 bases at V and 0 bases at J, leaving 17 bases unmatched. In germline, CDR1 is MDHEN, CDR2 SYDVKM. The CDR3 nucleotides read TGTGCCAGCAGTTCCCCCGGGCTAGCGGGGGGACGCAATAGCTCCTACGAGCAGTACTTC. It codes for CASSSPGLAGGRNSSYEQYF.

V usage is TRBV10-3 and J usage is TRBJ1-5; 9 bases match TRBD1. V was clipped by 3 bases and J by 0 bases; unmatched bases: 6. The CDR3 has 17 residues. CDR1 and CDR2 (germline): ENHRY, SYGVKD. The CDR3 protein is CAISETGGPNSNQPQHF. The CDR3 bases are TGTGCCATCAGTGAAACAGGGGGCCCCAATAGCAATCAGCCCCAGCATTTT.

The sample holds a few counts of this clone. The chain links TRBV28 to TRBJ2-5; 11 bases fit TRBD1. The CDR3 spans 16 residues. CDR1 is MDHEN and CDR2 is SYDVKM in the germline V gene. V shed 6 bases, J shed 7 bases, and the junction held 13 bases outside the gene matches. Written as DNA, the CDR3 is TGTGCCAGCAGGACCGCCGGGACAGGGGGGAAAGGGACCCAGTACTTC. Encoded protein: CASRTAGTGGKGTQYF. Variable domain in full (rest from reference TRBV28 and TRBJ2-5): DVKVTQSSRYLVKRTGEKVFLECVQDMDHENMFWYRQDPGLGLRLIYFSYDVKMKEKGDIPEGYSVSREKKERFSLILESASTNQTSMYLCASRTAGTGGKGTQYFGPGTRLLVL.

The chain links TRBV6-5 to TRBJ2-7; TRBD1 agrees at 7 bases. The CDR3 extends over 15 amino acids. V lost 6 bases and J lost 5; bases outside the gene matches: 13. Germline loops: CDR1 MNHEY, CDR2 SVGAGI. The DNA for the CDR3 is TGTGCCAGCAGACCTACCTACGGGACAGCCCACGAGCAGTACTTC. It is translated as CASRPTYGTAHEQYF.

This clone was picked up one time. V usage is TRBV5-4 and J usage is TRBJ2-7; 7 bases map to TRBD1. The V and J ends lost 3 bases and 2 bases, in that order; junction bases with no gene match: 5. Germline assignment: CDR1 SGHNT and CDR2 YYREEE (reference sequence). CDR3 size: 14 residues. The CDR3 DNA sequence: TGTGCCAGCAGCTCCGGGACAGTGACCTACGAGCAGTACTTC. Residues: CASSSGTVTYEQYF. The variable domain in full, completed from reference TRBV5-4 and TRBJ2-7, reads ETGVTQSPTHLIKTRGQQVTLRCSSQSGHNTVSWYQQALGQGPQFIFQYYREEENGRGNFPPRFSGLQFPNYSSELNVNALELDDSALYLCASSSGTVTYEQYFGPGTRLTVT.

This sequence joins TRBV19 and TRBJ1-1, with a tentative D call TRBD1 (5 bases). With 5 bases removed from V and 6 bases from J, the gap between germline ends came to 19 bases. The CDR3 spans 15 residues. Germline V gives CDR1 LNHDA, CDR2 SQIVND (reference sequence). The CDR3, as DNA: TGTGCCAGTAGTCCTGGACAAACTCGCGGGGCTGAAGCTTTCTTT. Its translation: CASSPGQTRGAEAFF.

This clone has a single count. The chain links TRBV4-3 to TRBJ2-5, with 9 nucleotides matching TRBD2. The V and J ends lost 1 base and 4 bases, in that order; junction bases with no gene match: 7. CDR1 LGHNA and CDR2 YSLEER come from the germline V gene. CDR3 length equals 16 residues. The CDR3 nucleotides are TGCGCCAGCAGCCAAGGGAGGCGGGAGGGGGTAGAGACCCAGTACTTC. It specifies CASSQGRREGVETQYF.

The chain links TRBV2 to TRBJ2-1; 8 bases fit TRBD1. CDR1 is SNHLY, CDR2 FYNNEI, per germline. V trimming: 4 bases; J trimming: 10 bases; junction bases outside the gene matches: 6. This CDR3 contains 13 residues. CDR3 nucleotide sequence: TGTGCCAGCAGTGGGACAGGGTTTGGGGAGCAGTTCTTC. Its translation is CASSGTGFGEQFF.

CDR3 protein: CASSVVGGEGEQYF. CDR3 DNA sequence: TGTGCCAGCAGCGTAGTAGGGGGAGAGGGCGAGCAGTACTTC. The chain links TRBV9 to TRBJ2-7; D may be TRBD1 (6 bases). The CDR3 has 14 amino acids. Germline V gives CDR1 SGDLS, CDR2 YYNGEE. V was cut by 0 bases and J by 6 bases, with 13 bases left in between.

As to this clone: Other DNA sequences in this sample translate to the same CDR3. This rearrangement joins TRBV18 to TRBJ1-1; D not resolved. Germline V gene sequence: CDR1 KGHSH, CDR2 LQKENI. The CDR3 has 14 residues. Trimming left V 2 bases short and J 1 base short, with 8 bases between. This chain's CDR3 is CASSPLTRNTEAFF. CDR3 DNA: TGTGCCAGCTCACCATTAACAAGGAACACTGAAGCTTTCTTT.

The chain combines TRBV21-1 with TRBJ2-1; the table's D call TRBD2 went unverified against the DNA. TRBV21-1 is a recognized pseudogene. The CDR3 totals 16 residues. The CDR3 region has the DNA TGTGCCAGCAGCAAAGTGGTCGAGGCCTACTACAATGAGCAGTTCTTC. It codes for CASSKVVEAYYNEQFF.

The chain has TRBV6-6 and TRBJ2-5; 10 nucleotides agree with TRBD2. This CDR3 spans 15 amino acids. CDR1 is MNHNY and CDR2 is SVGAGI in the germline V gene (reference sequence). V lost 3 bases to trimming and J lost 4 bases; unmatched junction nucleotides: 5. The CDR3 here is CASSYQRGGPETQYF. The CDR3 DNA reads TGTGCCAGCAGTTATCAGCGGGGGGGCCCAGAGACCCAGTACTTC.

This chain joins TRBV19 and TRBJ1-1, with D perhaps TRBD1 (5 bases). Trimming stripped 6 bases from V and 4 bases from J, with 21 bases between. Germline-derived CDR1 and CDR2 are LNHDA and SQIVND (reference sequence). CDR3 length: 16 amino acids. The CDR3 DNA reads as TGTGCCAGTAGAGACCCCCTCGGGGGGAGGGGCACTGAAGCTTTCTTT. Translated: CASRDPLGGRGTEAFF.

The chain couples TRBV7-9 to TRBJ1-1; TRBD1 aligns across 11 bases. CDR3 length: 15 residues. Germline V gene lookup returns CDR1 SEHNR and CDR2 FQNEAQ (reference sequence). V lost 6 bases and J lost 11; bases outside the gene matches: 14. Here the CDR3 DNA reads TGTGCCAGCAGGTACCCCGGGACAGGGGGAATTGAGGCTTTCTTT. This translates into CASRYPGTGGIEAFF.

The chain employs TRBV5-8 and TRBJ1-2; D uncertain. The CDR3 totals 12 residues. Looked up from germline, CDR1 is SGHTS and CDR2 is YDEGEE. Trimming removed 1 base from V and 8 bases from J, with 9 bases in between. The CDR3 is CASSLTLRGYTF. CDR3 coding DNA: TGTGCCAGCAGCTTGACTCTGCGGGGCTACACCTTC.

This sequence joins TRBV15 and TRBJ1-2; D is uncertain. CDR1 and CDR2 from the germline V gene are LNHNV and YYDKDF (reference sequence). CDR3 length equals 13 residues. Trimming left V 1 base short and J 3 bases short, with 6 bases between. Written as DNA, the CDR3 is TGTGCCACCAGCAGAGGTCAGGACTATGGCTACACCTTC. Its protein is CATSRGQDYGYTF.

The rearrangement links TRBV7-2 to TRBJ2-7; 8 positions agree with TRBD2. With 5 bases clipped from V and 0 bases from J, the junction kept 6 bases outside the gene matches. This CDR3 spans 15 amino acids. Per germline, CDR1 SGHTA and CDR2 FQGNSA. CDR3 residues: CASSVAGTSSYEQYF. For the CDR3, the DNA is TGTGCCAGCAGCGTCGCCGGGACTAGCTCCTACGAGCAGTACTTC. Complete variable domain (other parts from reference TRBV7-2 and TRBJ2-7): GAGVSQSPSNKVTEKGKDVELRCDPISGHTALYWYRQSLGQGLEFLIYFQGNSAPDKSGLPSDRFSAERTGGSVSTLTIQRTQQEDSAVYLCASSVAGTSSYEQYFGPGTRLTVT.

The chain recombines TRBV10-1 with TRBJ2-1; TRBD1 aligns across 7 bases. The CDR3 is 16 residues long. V lost 4 bases and J lost 8; bases outside the gene matches: 14. CDR1 WNHNN and CDR2 SYGVQD come from the germline V gene (reference sequence). In DNA form, the CDR3 reads TGCGCCAGCAGTGGAGGGGTTTCAGGGGGTGTGGATGAGCAGTTCTTC. As protein: CASSGGVSGGVDEQFF.

This clone was found a few times. This chain links TRBV27 with TRBJ2-1, with 13 bases fitting TRBD2. V lost 4 bases, J lost 0 bases, and 18 bases stayed unmatched. Germline V CDR1 and CDR2: MNHEY, SMNVEV (reference sequence). CDR3 length: 22 residues. The DNA of the CDR3 is TGTGCCAGCAGTTCAGCGACTAGCGGGAGGCAAAGGTGGTTGAGCTCCTACAATGAGCAGTTCTTC. This gives the protein CASSSATSGRQRWLSSYNEQFF.

This clone was seen just once. The chain uses TRBV7-9 and TRBJ1-4, with TRBD1 as a possible D gene (5 bases). V lost 3 bases to trimming and J lost 7 bases, with 12 bases between them. Germline CDR1 SEHNR, CDR2 FQNEAQ (reference sequence). CDR3 length: 14 amino acids. The CDR3 sequence: CASSLAGSVEKLFF. In DNA, the CDR3 is TGTGCCAGCAGCTTGGCAGGGTCTGTTGAAAAACTGTTTTTT.

The chain couples TRBV11-3 to TRBJ1-1; 7 bases fit TRBD1. This CDR3 is built from 15 residues. Germline loops: CDR1 SGHNT, CDR2 YENEEA. V lost 4 bases, J lost 5 bases, and 10 bases stayed unmatched. CDR3 sequence (DNA): TGTGCCAGCAGCTCTCGACAGGGTTCGGGAACTGAAGCTTTCTTT. This sequence encodes CASSSRQGSGTEAFF.

The chain employs TRBV11-2 and TRBJ2-1, with D possibly TRBD1 on 6 matching bases. Germline CDR1 SGHAT, CDR2 FQNNGV. The CDR3 spans 14 residues. The V end lost 5 bases, the J end lost 4 bases, and 12 bases lay between the germline ends. CDR3: CASSLSGQYNEQFF. The CDR3 DNA follows: TGTGCCAGCAGCCTGTCGGGACAATACAATGAGCAGTTCTTC.

This rearrangement joins TRBV19 to TRBJ1-5; D is ambiguous. CDR1 and CDR2 from the germline V gene are LNHDA and SQIVND (reference sequence). The CDR3 covers 16 residues. Trimming stripped 5 bases from V and 5 bases from J, with 19 bases between. The CDR3 DNA reads as TGTGCCAGTAGTCCCCCGTCGGGGTTCGGTGATCAGCCCCAGCATTTT. It encodes CASSPPSGFGDQPQHF.